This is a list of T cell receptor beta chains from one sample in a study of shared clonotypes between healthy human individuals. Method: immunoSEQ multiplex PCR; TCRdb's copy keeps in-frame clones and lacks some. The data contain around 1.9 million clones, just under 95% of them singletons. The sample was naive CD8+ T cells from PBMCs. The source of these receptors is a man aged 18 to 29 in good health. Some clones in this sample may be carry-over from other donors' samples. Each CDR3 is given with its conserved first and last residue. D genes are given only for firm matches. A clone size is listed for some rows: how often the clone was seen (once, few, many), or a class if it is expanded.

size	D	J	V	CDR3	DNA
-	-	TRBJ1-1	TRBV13	CASSLGRGREAFF	TGTGCCAGCAGCTTAGGCCGGGGCAGAGAAGCTTTCTTT
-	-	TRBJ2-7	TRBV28	CASSIGRDSYEQYF	TGTGCCAGCAGTATCGGACGCGACTCCTACGAGCAGTACTTC
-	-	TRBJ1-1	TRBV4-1	CASSQDPGEYTEAFF	TGCGCCAGCAGCCAAGATCCCGGGGAGTACACTGAAGCTTTCTTT
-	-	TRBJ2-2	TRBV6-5	CASRVGGLGELFF	TGTGCCAGCCGGGTTGGAGGGCTCGGGGAGCTGTTTTTT
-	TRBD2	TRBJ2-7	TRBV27	CASSFRPSGEQYF	TGTGCCAGCAGTTTCAGGCCTAGCGGCGAGCAGTACTTC
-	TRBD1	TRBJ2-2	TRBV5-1	CASSLGQGVGELFF	TGCGCCAGCAGCTTGGGACAGGGAGTGGGGGAGCTGTTTTTT
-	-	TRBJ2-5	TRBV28	CASTPIGLLQETQYF	TGTGCCAGCACCCCCATCGGCTTGTTACAAGAGACCCAGTACTTC
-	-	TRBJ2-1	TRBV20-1	CSLRDNEQFF	TGCAGTTTGAGGGACAATGAGCAGTTCTTC
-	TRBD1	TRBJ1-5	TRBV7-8	CASSLGQALFPQHF	TGTGCCAGCAGCCTGGGACAGGCTTTGTTTCCCCAGCATTTT
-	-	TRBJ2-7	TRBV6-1	CASSWNRLYEQYF	TGTGCCAGCAGTTGGAACAGACTCTACGAGCAGTACTTC
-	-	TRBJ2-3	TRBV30	CACGQGTDTQYF	TGTGCTTGCGGGCAGGGAACAGATACGCAGTATTTT
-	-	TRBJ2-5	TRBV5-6	CASSSIEETQYF	TGTGCCAGCAGCTCGATTGAAGAGACCCAGTACTTC
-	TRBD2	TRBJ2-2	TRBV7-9	CASSPPGGRTGELFF	TGTGCCAGCAGCCCCCCGGGGGGAAGGACCGGGGAGCTGTTTTTT
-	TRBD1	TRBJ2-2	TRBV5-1	CASSSRRDRGEDGELFF	TGCGCCAGCAGCTCTCGTCGGGACAGGGGAGAGGACGGGGAGCTGTTTTTT
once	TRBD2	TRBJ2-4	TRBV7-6	CASSLLALGTSGRAMAKNIQYF	TGTGCCAGCAGCTTATTGGCCCTAGGGACTAGCGGGAGGGCAATGGCCAAAAACATTCAGTACTTC
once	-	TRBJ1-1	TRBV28	CASTPVRTYTEAFF	TGTGCCAGCACCCCCGTCCGAACTTACACTGAAGCTTTCTTT
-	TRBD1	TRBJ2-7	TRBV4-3	CASSETTGFRYEQYF	TGCGCCAGCAGCGAAACGACAGGGTTCCGCTACGAGCAGTACTTC
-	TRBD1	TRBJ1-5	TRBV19	CASSPQGAGDQPQHF	TGTGCCAGTAGTCCACAGGGGGCGGGCGATCAGCCCCAGCATTTT
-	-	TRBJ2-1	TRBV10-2	CASSPDLGNNEQFF	TGCGCCAGCAGCCCGGACTTGGGGAACAATGAGCAGTTCTTC
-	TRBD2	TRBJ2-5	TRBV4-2	CASSQDGGEGAETQYF	TGTGCCAGCAGCCAAGATGGGGGGGAGGGCGCAGAGACCCAGTACTTC
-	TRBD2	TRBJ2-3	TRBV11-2	CASSLDLAGVSDTQYF	TGTGCCAGCAGTTTGGACCTAGCGGGAGTATCAGATACGCAGTATTTT
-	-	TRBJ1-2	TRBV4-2	CASSQELAPVVGYGYTF	TGTGCCAGCAGCCAAGAGTTAGCACCGGTCGTTGGCTATGGCTACACCTTC
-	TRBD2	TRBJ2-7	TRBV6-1	CASSEGLAGQHEQYF	TGTGCCAGCAGTGAAGGACTAGCGGGGCAGCACGAGCAGTACTTC
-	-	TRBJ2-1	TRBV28	CASSSGIGGGQGTFNEQFF	TGTGCCAGCAGCTCTGGCATCGGGGGGGGACAGGGTACGTTCAATGAGCAGTTCTTC
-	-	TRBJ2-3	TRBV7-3	CASSLKYGRHDTQYF	TGTGCCAGCAGCTTAAAGTACGGGCGCCACGATACGCAGTATTTT
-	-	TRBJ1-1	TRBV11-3	CASSLGGVGTEAFF	TGTGCCAGCAGCTTAGGAGGGGTGGGCACTGAAGCTTTCTTT
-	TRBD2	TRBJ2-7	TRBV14	CASSQGPGLASYEQYF	TGTGCCAGCAGCCAAGGTCCCGGACTAGCCTCCTACGAGCAGTACTTC
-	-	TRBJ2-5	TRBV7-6	CASSVEPRGEETQYF	TGTGCCAGCAGCGTGGAACCAAGAGGGGAAGAGACCCAGTACTTC
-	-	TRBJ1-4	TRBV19	CASSTGGANEKLFF	TGTGCCAGTAGCACCGGGGGGGCTAATGAAAAACTGTTTTTT
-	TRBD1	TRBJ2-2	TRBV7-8	CASSLDRGQGFTGELFF	TGTGCCAGCAGCTTAGATAGGGGACAGGGGTTTACCGGGGAGCTGTTTTTT
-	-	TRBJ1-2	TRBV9	CASSVGQIRYGYTF	TGTGCCAGCAGCGTAGGTCAGATACGCTATGGCTACACCTTC